The source of this T cell receptor beta chain is a study of T cells in localized non-small cell lung cancer. Regarding the study as a whole: Those with higher blood T cell density had longer overall survival. Median detection of top 100 tumor clones in adjacent lung was approximately 50 clones.

The CDR3 covers 14 residues. Germline lookup yields CDR1 SNHLY and CDR2 FYNNEI. Measured with immunoSEQ multiplex PCR; TCRdb has only the in-frame clones, and not every one. Of about 27,000 clones listed, around nine tenths are singletons. Of note for this clone: Its antigen remains unknown. A read error may account for a junction end that differs from germline.

The receptor comes from a female donor of 60 years or more with stage II squamous cell lung carcinoma. The sequencing used peripheral blood, collected before any cancer treatment. The rearrangement joins TRBV2 to TRBJ1-2, with D possibly matching TRBD1 (5 bases). In nucleotides, the CDR3 is TGTGCCAGCAGTGAAGTTGAGCAGGGCGGGGAGCGGGACTTC. Amino acids: CASSEVEQGGERDF.